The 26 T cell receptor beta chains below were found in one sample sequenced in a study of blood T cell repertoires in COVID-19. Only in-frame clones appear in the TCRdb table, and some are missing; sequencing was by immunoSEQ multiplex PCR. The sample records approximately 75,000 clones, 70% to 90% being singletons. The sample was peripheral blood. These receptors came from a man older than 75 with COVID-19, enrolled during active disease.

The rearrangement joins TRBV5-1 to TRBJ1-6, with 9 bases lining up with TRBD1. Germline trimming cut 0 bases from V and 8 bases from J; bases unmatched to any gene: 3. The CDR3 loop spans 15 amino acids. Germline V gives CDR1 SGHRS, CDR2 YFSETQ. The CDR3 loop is CASSLAGQGYSPLHF. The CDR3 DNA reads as TGCGCCAGCAGCTTGGCGGGACAGGGTTATTCACCCCTCCACTTT.

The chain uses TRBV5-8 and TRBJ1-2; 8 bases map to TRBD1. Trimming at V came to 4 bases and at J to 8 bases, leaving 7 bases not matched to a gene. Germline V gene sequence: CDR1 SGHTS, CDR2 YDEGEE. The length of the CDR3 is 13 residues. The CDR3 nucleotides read TGTGCCAGCAGCCTGCAGGGGGCGGAGGGCTACACCTTC. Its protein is CASSLQGAEGYTF.

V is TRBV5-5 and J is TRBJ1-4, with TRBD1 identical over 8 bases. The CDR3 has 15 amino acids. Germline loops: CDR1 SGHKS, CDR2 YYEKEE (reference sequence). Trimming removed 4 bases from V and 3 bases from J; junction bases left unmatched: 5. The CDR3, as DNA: TGTGCCAGCAGCCCGGGACAGGATTCTAATGAAAAACTGTTTTTT. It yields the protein CASSPGQDSNEKLFF.

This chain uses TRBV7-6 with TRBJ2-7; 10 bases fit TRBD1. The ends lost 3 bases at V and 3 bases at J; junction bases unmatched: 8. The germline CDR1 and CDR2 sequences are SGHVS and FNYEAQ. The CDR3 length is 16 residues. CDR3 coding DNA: TGTGCCAGCAGCTTTACCGGGACAGGGGTGGGCTACGAGCAGTACTTC. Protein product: CASSFTGTGVGYEQYF.

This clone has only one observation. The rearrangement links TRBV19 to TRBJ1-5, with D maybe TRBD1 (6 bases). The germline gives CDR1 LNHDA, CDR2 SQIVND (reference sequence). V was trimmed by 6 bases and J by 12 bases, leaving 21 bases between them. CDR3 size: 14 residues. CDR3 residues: CASRQRSSKGGQHF. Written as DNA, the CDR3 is TGTGCCAGTAGACAAAGATCCTCCAAAGGGGGCCAGCATTTT.

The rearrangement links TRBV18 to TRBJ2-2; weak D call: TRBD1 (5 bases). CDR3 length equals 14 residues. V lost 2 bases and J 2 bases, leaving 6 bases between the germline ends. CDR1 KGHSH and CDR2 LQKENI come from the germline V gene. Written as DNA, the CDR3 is TGTGCCAGCTCACCAAGGGGTAACACCGGGGAGCTGTTTTTT. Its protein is CASSPRGNTGELFF.

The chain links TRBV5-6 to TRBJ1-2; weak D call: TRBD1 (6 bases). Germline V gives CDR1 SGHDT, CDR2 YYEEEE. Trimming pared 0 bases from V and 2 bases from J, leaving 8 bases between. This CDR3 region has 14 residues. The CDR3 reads CASSLVDRNYGYTF. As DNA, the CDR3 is TGTGCCAGCAGCTTGGTCGACAGGAACTATGGCTACACCTTC.

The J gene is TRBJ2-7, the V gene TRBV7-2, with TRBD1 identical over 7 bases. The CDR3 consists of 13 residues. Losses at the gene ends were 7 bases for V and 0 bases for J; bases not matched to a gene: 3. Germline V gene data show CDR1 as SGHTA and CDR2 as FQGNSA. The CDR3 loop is CASTDRASYEQYF. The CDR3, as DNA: TGTGCCAGCACCGACAGGGCCTCCTACGAGCAGTACTTC.

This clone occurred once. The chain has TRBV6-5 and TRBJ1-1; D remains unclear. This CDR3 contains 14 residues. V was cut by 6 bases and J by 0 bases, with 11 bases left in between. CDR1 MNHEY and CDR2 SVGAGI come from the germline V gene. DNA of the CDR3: TGTGCCAGCAGGAACCGGGGAGTGAACACTGAAGCTTTCTTT. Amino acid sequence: CASRNRGVNTEAFF.

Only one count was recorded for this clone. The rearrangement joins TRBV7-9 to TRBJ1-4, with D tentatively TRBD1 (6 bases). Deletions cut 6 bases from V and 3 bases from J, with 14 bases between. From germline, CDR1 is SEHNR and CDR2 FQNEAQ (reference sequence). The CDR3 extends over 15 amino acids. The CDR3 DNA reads TGTGCCAGCAGGGGCAGGGGCACGGCTAATGAAAAACTGTTTTTT. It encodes CASRGRGTANEKLFF.

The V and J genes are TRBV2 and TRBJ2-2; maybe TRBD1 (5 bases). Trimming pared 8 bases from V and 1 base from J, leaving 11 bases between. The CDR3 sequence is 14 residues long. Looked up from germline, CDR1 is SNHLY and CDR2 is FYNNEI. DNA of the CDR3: TGTGCCAGCGGCAGGGAACTGAACACCGGGGAGCTGTTTTTT. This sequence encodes CASGRELNTGELFF.

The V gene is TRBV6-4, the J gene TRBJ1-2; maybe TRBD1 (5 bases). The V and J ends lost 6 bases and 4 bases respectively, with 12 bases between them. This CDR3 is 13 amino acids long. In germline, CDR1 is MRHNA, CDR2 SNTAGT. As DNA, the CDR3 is TGTGCCAGCAGCGACACTGGGGCCTATGGCTACACCTTC. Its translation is CASSDTGAYGYTF.

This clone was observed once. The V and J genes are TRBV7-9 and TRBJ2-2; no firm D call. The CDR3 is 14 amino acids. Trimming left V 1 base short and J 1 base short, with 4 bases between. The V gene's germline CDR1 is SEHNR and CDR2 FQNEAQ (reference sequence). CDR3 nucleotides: TGTGCCAGCAGCTTAGATCTGAACACCGGGGAGCTGTTTTTT. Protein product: CASSLDLNTGELFF.

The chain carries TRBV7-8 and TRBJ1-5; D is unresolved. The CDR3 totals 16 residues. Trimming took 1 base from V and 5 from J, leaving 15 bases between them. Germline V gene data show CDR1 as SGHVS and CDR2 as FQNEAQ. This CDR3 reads CASSLEIVVRDQPQHF. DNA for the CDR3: TGTGCCAGCAGCTTAGAGATTGTAGTGAGGGATCAGCCCCAGCATTTT.

The CDR3 DNA follows: TGTGCCAGCAGCTTAGGGGGACTAGTGTGGAATGAGCAGTTCTTC. This encodes CASSLGGLVWNEQFF. The V gene is TRBV7-9, the J gene TRBJ2-1; 8 bases are a match to TRBD2. Germline V gene lookup returns CDR1 SEHNR and CDR2 FQNEAQ (reference sequence). Germline trimming cut 1 base from V and 7 bases from J; bases unmatched to any gene: 6. The CDR3 extends over 15 amino acids.

For the CDR3, the DNA is TGCGCCAGCAGCCAAGGTATAGCGGGGGGCACAGATACGCAGTATTTT. It codes for CASSQGIAGGTDTQYF. The chain employs TRBV4-1 and TRBJ2-3, with TRBD2 matching over 9 bases. Trimming at V came to 1 base and at J to 1 base, leaving 3 bases not matched to a gene. Germline CDR1 is MGHRA and CDR2 is YSYEKL. The CDR3 spans 16 residues.

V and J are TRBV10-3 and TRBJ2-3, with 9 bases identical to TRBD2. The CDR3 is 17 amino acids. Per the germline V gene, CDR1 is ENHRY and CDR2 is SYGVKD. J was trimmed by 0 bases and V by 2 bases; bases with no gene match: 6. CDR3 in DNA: TGTGCCATCAGTGAGGGACGGACTAGCGCCAGCACAGATACGCAGTATTTT. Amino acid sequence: CAISEGRTSASTDTQYF.

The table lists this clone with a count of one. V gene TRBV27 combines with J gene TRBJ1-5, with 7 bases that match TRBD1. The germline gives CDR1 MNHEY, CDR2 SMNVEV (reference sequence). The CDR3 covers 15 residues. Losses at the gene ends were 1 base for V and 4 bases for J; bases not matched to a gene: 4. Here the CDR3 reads CASSLYGQVNQPQHF. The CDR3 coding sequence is TGTGCCAGCAGTTTATACGGACAGGTGAATCAGCCCCAGCATTTT.

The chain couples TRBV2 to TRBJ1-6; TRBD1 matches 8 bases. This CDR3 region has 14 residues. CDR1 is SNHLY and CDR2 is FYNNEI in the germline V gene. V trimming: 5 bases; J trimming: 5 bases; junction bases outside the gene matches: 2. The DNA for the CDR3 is TGTGCCAGCAGTCTGACAGGGGATAATTCACCCCTCCACTTT. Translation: CASSLTGDNSPLHF.

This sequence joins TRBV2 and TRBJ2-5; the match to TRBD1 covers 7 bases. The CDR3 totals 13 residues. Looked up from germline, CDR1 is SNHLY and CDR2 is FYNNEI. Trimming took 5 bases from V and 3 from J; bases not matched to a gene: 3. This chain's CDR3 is CASSPGQKETQYF. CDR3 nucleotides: TGTGCCAGCAGTCCGGGACAGAAAGAGACCCAGTACTTC. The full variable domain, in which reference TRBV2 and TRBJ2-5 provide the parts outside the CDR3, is EPEVTQTPSHQVTQMGQEVILRCVPISNHLYFYWYRQILGQKVEFLVSFYNNEISEKSEIFDDQFSVERPDGSNFTLKIRSTKLEDSAMYFCASSPGQKETQYFGPGTRLLVL.

CDR3 protein: CASSQGGETQYF. The CDR3 DNA reads TGTGCCAGCAGCCAGGGAGGAGAGACCCAGTACTTC. The V and J genes are TRBV2 and TRBJ2-5, with D possibly TRBD2 on 6 matching bases. V was cut by 6 bases and J by 4 bases, with 9 bases left in between. From germline, CDR1 is SNHLY and CDR2 FYNNEI. The length of the CDR3 is 12 residues. The full variable domain, rest sourced from reference TRBV2 and TRBJ2-5, is EPEVTQTPSHQVTQMGQEVILRCVPISNHLYFYWYRQILGQKVEFLVSFYNNEISEKSEIFDDQFSVERPDGSNFTLKIRSTKLEDSAMYFCASSQGGETQYFGPGTRLLVL.

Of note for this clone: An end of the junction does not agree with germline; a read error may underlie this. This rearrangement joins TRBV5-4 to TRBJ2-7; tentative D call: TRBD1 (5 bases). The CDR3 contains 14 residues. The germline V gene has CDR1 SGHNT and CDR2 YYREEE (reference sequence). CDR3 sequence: CASSLGQGSSEQYF. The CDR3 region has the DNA TGTGCCAGCAGCTTGGGGCAGGGATCCTCCGAGCAGTACTTC.

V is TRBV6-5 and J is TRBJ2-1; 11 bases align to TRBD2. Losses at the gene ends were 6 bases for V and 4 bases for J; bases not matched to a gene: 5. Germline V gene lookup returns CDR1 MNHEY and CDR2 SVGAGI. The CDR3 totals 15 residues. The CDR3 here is CASRGGTSGYNEQFF. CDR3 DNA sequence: TGTGCCAGCAGGGGAGGGACTAGCGGTTACAATGAGCAGTTCTTC.

The CDR3 loop is CASSELQGASNEQFF. In nucleotides, the CDR3 is TGTGCCAGCAGTGAGTTACAGGGGGCGAGCAATGAGCAGTTCTTC. The chain joins TRBV6-1 to TRBJ2-1; TRBD1 matches 9 bases. The CDR3 contains 15 residues. The V gene end was trimmed by 3 bases and the J gene end by 6 bases; junction bases not matched to a gene: 6. Germline CDR1 is MNHNS and CDR2 is SASEGT.

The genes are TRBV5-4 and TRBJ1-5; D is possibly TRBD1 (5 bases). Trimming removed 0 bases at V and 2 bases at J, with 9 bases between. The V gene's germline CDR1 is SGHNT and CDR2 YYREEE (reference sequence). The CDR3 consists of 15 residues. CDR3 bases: TGTGCCAGCAGCTTGGGGGGGGTGGGCAATCAGCCCCAGCATTTT. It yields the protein CASSLGGVGNQPQHF.

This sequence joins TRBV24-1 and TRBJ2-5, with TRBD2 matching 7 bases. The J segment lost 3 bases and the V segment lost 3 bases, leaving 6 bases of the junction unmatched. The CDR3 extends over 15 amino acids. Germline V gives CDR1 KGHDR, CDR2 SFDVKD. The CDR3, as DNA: TGTGCCACCAGTGATGTGACTAGCTATAAAGAGACCCAGTACTTC. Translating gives CATSDVTSYKETQYF.